The 15 T cell receptor beta chains below were found in one sample sequenced in a study of cytomegalovirus exposure and HLA in healthy donors (dated 2017 in TCRdb). The method behind the library was the immunoSEQ multiplex PCR assay. The multiplex PCR relied on a mix of 60 forward primers for TCR Vbeta segments and 13 reverse primers for TCR Jbeta segments. TCRdb retrieved this table from immuneACCESS and kept in-frame rearrangements only. Not all clones are present; in checked studies, unresolved V genes account for under half, and no reason is known for the remainder. The sample's own table lists tens of thousands of clones. The ten most abundant clones make up 1% to 1.5% of the sample. Sequencing was carried out using PBMCs. Receptors originate from a man aged 25 to 40 in good health and CMV-seronegative.

The chain has TRBV18 and TRBJ2-7; 8 bases fit TRBD1. This CDR3 spans 14 amino acids. Per the germline V gene, CDR1 is KGHSH and CDR2 is LQKENI. The junction had 3 bases not matched to a gene; V was cut back by 3 bases and J by 2 bases. CDR3 residues: CASSPGQEPYEQYF. As DNA, the CDR3 is TGTGCCAGCTCACCGGGACAGGAGCCCTACGAGCAGTACTTC.

Comments on this clone: An end of the junction does not agree with germline; a read error may underlie this. This chain links TRBV30 with TRBJ2-5, with TRBD2 matching over 8 bases. Per the germline V gene, CDR1 is GTSNPN and CDR2 is SVGIG (reference sequence). This CDR3 is built from 15 residues. The CDR3 sequence is CAGSVSSGGKETQYF. In DNA form, the CDR3 reads TGTGCCGGGAGTGTTTCGTCGGGAGGGAAAGAGACCCAGTACTTC.

The CDR3 reads CASSYLTSGGTYEQYF. The CDR3 DNA sequence: TGTGCCAGCAGTTACCTGACTAGCGGTGGAACTTACGAGCAGTACTTC. V usage is TRBV6-5 and J usage is TRBJ2-7; 9 bases agree with TRBD2. There are 16 residues in the CDR3. Unmatched junction bases numbered 9, after V lost 2 bases and J lost 4 bases. CDR1 is MNHEY, CDR2 SVGAGI, per germline.

The V call is TRBV9, the J call TRBJ2-5; D is possibly TRBD2 (5 bases). The length of the CDR3 is 13 residues. V lost 0 bases to trimming and J lost 4 bases, with 7 bases between them. Germline lookup yields CDR1 SGDLS and CDR2 YYNGEE. The CDR3 DNA reads TGTGCCAGCAGCGTAGTTGAGGGAGAGACCCAGTACTTC. It is translated as CASSVVEGETQYF.

V is TRBV4-1 and J is TRBJ2-5; 9 bases fit TRBD2. CDR1 and CDR2 (germline): MGHRA, YSYEKL. V dropped 1 base and J dropped 4; count of bases not matched to a gene: 4. The CDR3 loop spans 15 amino acids. DNA for the CDR3: TGCGCCAGCAGCCAAGGACTAGCGGCGACAGAGACCCAGTACTTC. This codes for CASSQGLAATETQYF.

Remarks on this clone: An end of the junction does not agree with germline; a read error may underlie this. The chain uses TRBV7-7 and TRBJ2-2; the D is unclear. The CDR3 has 14 residues. Germline assignment: CDR1 SSHAT and CDR2 FNYEAQ (reference sequence). This chain's CDR3 is CASSLKRNTGELFF. The CDR3 DNA reads as TGTGCTAGCAGCTTAAAGAGGAACACCGGGGAGCTGTTTTTT. Looking up the rest from reference TRBV7-7 and TRBJ2-2 gives the full variable domain: GAGVSQSPRYKVTKRGQDVTLRCDPISSHATLYWYQQALGQGPEFLTYFNYEAQPDKSGLPSDRFSAERPEGSISTLTIQRTEQRDSAMYRCASSLKRNTGELFFGEGSRLTVL.

The chain employs TRBV7-9 and TRBJ1-1; 10 bases fit TRBD1. After removal of 3 bases from V and 1 base from J, the junction contained 8 bases not matched to a gene. Looked up from germline, CDR1 is SEHNR and CDR2 is FQNEAQ (reference sequence). The CDR3 totals 17 residues. The CDR3 reads CASSFTGTGDRNTEAFF. In DNA form, the CDR3 reads TGTGCCAGCAGCTTTACCGGGACAGGGGACAGGAACACTGAAGCTTTCTTT.

The gene calls are TRBV11-3 and TRBJ2-7, with unresolved D. The V end was cut by 2 bases, the J end by 2 bases, with 10 bases between. The germline V gene has CDR1 SGHNT and CDR2 YENEEA. The CDR3 runs 14 residues. The CDR3 DNA reads TGTGCCAGCAGCTTATCCGAGAAAGCCTACGAGCAGTACTTC. Encoded protein: CASSLSEKAYEQYF.

The V gene is TRBV29-1, the J gene TRBJ2-1; 9 positions match TRBD1. This CDR3 region has 14 residues. V shed 7 bases and J 4 bases; nucleotides not matched to a gene: 8. CDR1 and CDR2 (germline): SQVTM, ANQGSEA. CDR3: CSARDRGSYNEQFF. CDR3 nucleotide sequence: TGCAGCGCTCGCGACAGGGGGTCATACAATGAGCAGTTCTTC.

The V call is TRBV5-1, the J call TRBJ2-3, with D perhaps TRBD2 (7 bases). Germline V gene lookup returns CDR1 SGHRS and CDR2 YFSETQ. The CDR3 runs 15 residues. Trimming stripped 5 bases from V and 1 base from J, with 14 bases between. Here the CDR3 reads CASSRDTSGTDTQYF. The CDR3 DNA reads TGCGCCAGCAGTCGGGACACTAGCGGCACAGATACGCAGTATTTT.

The CDR3 DNA reads TGTGCCAGCATCGCTATGGGGGCGGGAGCCAACGAGCAGTACTTC. Its translation: CASIAMGAGANEQYF. The chain links TRBV7-9 to TRBJ2-7; weak D call: TRBD2 (7 bases). V dropped 7 bases and J dropped 5 bases, with 21 bases sitting between them. The CDR3 sequence is 15 residues long. Germline V gene data show CDR1 as SEHNR and CDR2 as FQNEAQ (reference sequence).

This chain uses TRBV6-5 with TRBJ2-7; the match to TRBD2 covers 12 bases. Germline CDR1 and CDR2: MNHEY and SVGAGI. Germline trimming cut 0 bases from V and 4 bases from J; bases unmatched to any gene: 4. The CDR3 extends over 16 amino acids. The CDR3 sequence: CASSYSETSGSYEQYF. Written as DNA, the CDR3 is TGTGCCAGCAGTTACTCGGAGACTAGCGGGAGTTACGAGCAGTACTTC.

The chain combines TRBV6-5 with TRBJ1-1; 7 bases fit TRBD1. This CDR3 spans 14 amino acids. Trimming removed 5 bases from V and 1 base from J; junction bases left unmatched: 4. CDR1 and CDR2 from the germline V gene are MNHEY and SVGAGI. The CDR3 sequence: CASSNRGSNTEAFF. The CDR3 DNA reads TGTGCCAGCAGTAACAGGGGCTCGAACACTGAAGCTTTCTTT.

This sequence joins TRBV5-1 and TRBJ1-1; D is unresolved. Trimming left V 2 bases short and J 3 bases short, with 11 bases between. The germline CDR1 and CDR2 sequences are SGHRS and YFSETQ. The length of the CDR3 is 14 residues. This CDR3 reads CASSFALLDTEAFF. CDR3 coding DNA: TGCGCCAGCAGCTTTGCACTTCTAGACACTGAAGCTTTCTTT. The whole variable domain, filled in from reference TRBV5-1 and TRBJ1-1, reads KAGVTQTPRYLIKTRGQQVTLSCSPISGHRSVSWYQQTPGQGLQFLFEYFSETQRNKGNFPGRFSGRQFSNSRSEMNVSTLELGDSALYLCASSFALLDTEAFFGQGTRLTVV.

This sequence joins TRBV9 and TRBJ1-1; D is perhaps TRBD1 (6 bases). The CDR3 runs 13 residues. CDR1 and CDR2 from the germline V gene are SGDLS and YYNGEE. The germline V and J ends were trimmed by 7 bases and 2 bases, with 12 bases remaining between them. CDR3 in amino acids: CASSQGPNTEAFF. The CDR3 nucleotides are TGTGCCAGCTCGCAGGGGCCCAACACTGAAGCTTTCTTT.